What follows are 24 T cell receptor beta chains derived from one specimen sequenced in a study of blood T cell repertoires in COVID-19. Generated by immunoSEQ multiplex PCR, the TCRdb table keeps only in-frame clones and is missing some. The sample records some 67,000 clones, nearly 80% being singletons. Sequenced input: peripheral blood. These receptors originate from an older woman with acute or convalescent COVID-19.

This clone was seen more than once but under ten times. This sequence joins TRBV18 and TRBJ1-1; 8 bases fit TRBD1. The junction had 9 bases not matched to a gene; V was cut back by 2 bases and J by 4 bases. Per germline, CDR1 KGHSH and CDR2 LQKENI. This CDR3 contains 16 residues. CDR3 residues: CASSPFTGQGGTEAFF. Written as DNA, the CDR3 is TGTGCCAGCTCACCATTTACTGGACAGGGAGGCACTGAAGCTTTCTTT. Supplemented by reference TRBV18 and TRBJ1-1, the full variable domain reads NAGVMQNPRHLVRRRGQEARLRCSPMKGHSHVYWYRQLPEEGLKFMVYLQKENIIDESGMPKERFSAEFPKEGPSILRIQQVVRGDSAAYFCASSPFTGQGGTEAFFGQGTRLTVV.

V gene TRBV4-1 combines with J gene TRBJ1-1; D might be TRBD1 (5 bases). Between the trimmed V and J ends, which lost 2 bases and 2 bases, there was a span of 9 bases. This CDR3 contains 14 residues. Germline V gene data show CDR1 as MGHRA and CDR2 as YSYEKL. CDR3 DNA: TGCGCCAGCAGCCAAAGGCAGGGAAACACTGAAGCTTTCTTT. Translated: CASSQRQGNTEAFF.

The chain recombines TRBV18 with TRBJ1-2; D is ambiguous. Trimming pared 3 bases from V and 8 bases from J, leaving 13 bases between. The CDR3 runs 13 residues. The germline gives CDR1 KGHSH, CDR2 LQKENI. The CDR3 loop is CASSPPLGDGYTF. The CDR3 DNA is TGTGCCAGCTCACCGCCTCTGGGCGACGGCTACACCTTC.

The J gene is TRBJ1-3, the V gene TRBV9, with D possibly matching TRBD1 (5 bases). The length of the CDR3 is 15 residues. CDR1 is SGDLS and CDR2 is YYNGEE in the germline V gene. V was pared by 0 bases and J by 4 bases, with 11 bases between. CDR3 sequence reads: CASSVAPGGGNTIYF. CDR3 DNA sequence: TGTGCCAGCAGCGTAGCGCCCGGGGGAGGAAACACCATATATTTT.

The chain employs TRBV30 and TRBJ2-5, with TRBD2 as a possible D gene (6 bases). This CDR3 spans 14 amino acids. V dropped 4 bases and J dropped 2 bases, with 14 bases sitting between them. Per germline, CDR1 GTSNPN and CDR2 SVGIG (reference sequence). The CDR3 DNA reads as TGTGCCTGGACCCGCGGGACGGCACAAGAGACCCAGTACTTC. Protein sequence: CAWTRGTAQETQYF. Variable domain in full (rest from reference TRBV30 and TRBJ2-5): SQTIHQWPATLVQPVGSPLSLECTVEGTSNPNLYWYRQAAGRGLQLLFYSVGIGQISSEVPQNLSASRPQDRQFILSSKKLLLSDSGFYLCAWTRGTAQETQYFGPGTRLLVL.

The chain combines TRBV14 with TRBJ2-3, with 9 positions matching TRBD2. V lost 4 bases and J lost 6; bases outside the gene matches: 11. Germline V gene sequence: CDR1 SGHDN, CDR2 FVKESK. The CDR3 runs 16 residues. CDR3: CASSPGRTSDEDTQYF. In nucleotides, the CDR3 is TGTGCCAGCAGCCCGGGGCGGACTAGCGACGAGGATACGCAGTATTTT.

The rearrangement links TRBV28 to TRBJ1-2, with D possibly TRBD1 on 6 matching bases. The V end was cut by 5 bases, the J end by 6 bases, with 34 bases between. The CDR3 is made up of 20 amino acids. Germline V gives CDR1 MDHEN, CDR2 SYDVKM. The CDR3 protein is CASSQGQIFGGFGFYNGYTF. The CDR3 DNA follows: TGTGCCAGCAGTCAAGGACAGATTTTCGGAGGATTTGGATTTTACAATGGCTACACCTTC.

V gene TRBV5-1 combines with J gene TRBJ2-2; D is perhaps TRBD2 (7 bases). There are 16 residues in the CDR3. Germline lookup yields CDR1 SGHRS and CDR2 YFSETQ. Trimming took off 1 base at V and 5 bases at J, with 15 bases between the two ends. The CDR3 region is CASSLSGAGVTGELFF. CDR3 DNA: TGCGCCAGCAGCTTGAGCGGGGCAGGGGTAACCGGGGAGCTGTTTTTT.

This clone was recorded once. V usage is TRBV12-5 and J usage is TRBJ2-5; TRBD1 might be the D (5 bases). Germline lookup yields CDR1 LGHNT and CDR2 FRNRAP. Trimming cost V 4 bases and J 0 bases, with 12 bases left between them. The CDR3 consists of 15 residues. The CDR3, as DNA: TGTGCTAGTGGTTCCTTGACAGCGTACCAAGAGACCCAGTACTTC. This encodes CASGSLTAYQETQYF.

The chain combines TRBV3-1 (or the pseudogene TRBV3-2) with TRBJ1-1; D is possibly TRBD1 (6 bases). The CDR3 has 13 amino acids. Per germline, CDR1 LGHDT and CDR2 YNNKEL (reference sequence). Trimming removed 3 bases from V and 6 bases from J, with 11 bases in between. The CDR3 DNA sequence: TGTGCCAGCAGCCACAGGGGTAGCCCTGAAGCTTTCTTT. Its protein product is CASSHRGSPEAFF.

This chain connects TRBV6-2 or TRBV6-3 to TRBJ2-5, with 7 bases identical to TRBD2. The CDR3 runs to 18 residues. Germline assignment: CDR1 MNHEY and CDR2 SVGEGT. Losses at the gene ends were 6 bases for V and 0 bases for J; bases not matched to a gene: 16. The CDR3 spells CASSPPRGSFWYQETQYF. The CDR3 DNA reads TGTGCCAGCAGCCCCCCGCGGGGGAGCTTTTGGTACCAAGAGACCCAGTACTTC.

This chain joins TRBV7-6 and TRBJ1-1; possible D gene TRBD1, 5 bases. This CDR3 comprises 14 residues. The V gene's germline CDR1 is SGHVS and CDR2 FNYEAQ. V gave up 5 bases and J gave up 4 bases, with 14 bases separating them. The CDR3 DNA follows: TGTGCCAGCAGCCCAGACCAGGGCCCCACTGAAGCTTTCTTT. The encoded protein is CASSPDQGPTEAFF.

This chain links TRBV30 with TRBJ1-2; D is unclear. CDR1 GTSNPN and CDR2 SVGIG come from the germline V gene (reference sequence). Deletions cut 2 bases from V and 5 bases from J, with 18 bases between. The CDR3 loop spans 15 amino acids. The CDR3 DNA reads TGTGCCTGGAGTCGTTCCCTACCGCCAGGATATGGCTACACCTTC. Its translation: CAWSRSLPPGYGYTF. Full variable domain (missing parts from reference TRBV30 and TRBJ1-2): SQTIHQWPATLVQPVGSPLSLECTVEGTSNPNLYWYRQAAGRGLQLLFYSVGIGQISSEVPQNLSASRPQDRQFILSSKKLLLSDSGFYLCAWSRSLPPGYGYTFGSGTRLTVV.

The chain employs TRBV2 and TRBJ1-2, with D maybe TRBD1 (5 bases). Germline-derived CDR1 and CDR2 are SNHLY and FYNNEI. The CDR3 length is 15 residues. Trimming took 6 bases from V and 4 from J, leaving 18 bases between them. The chain's CDR3 is CASRSTGASSYGYTF. The CDR3 DNA reads TGTGCCAGCAGGTCAACAGGAGCGTCTTCCTATGGCTACACCTTC.

CDR3 residues: CASSESGGAETQYF. As DNA, the CDR3 is TGTGCCAGCAGTGAATCGGGGGGCGCAGAGACCCAGTACTTC. The genes are TRBV6-4 and TRBJ2-5; maybe TRBD2 (7 bases). V lost 3 bases and J 4 bases, leaving 12 bases between the germline ends. Germline CDR1 MRHNA, CDR2 SNTAGT. The CDR3 is made up of 14 amino acids.

This rearrangement joins TRBV10-3 to TRBJ2-3; D possibly corresponds to TRBD2 (6 bases). The V gene's germline CDR1 is ENHRY and CDR2 SYGVKD. V lost 8 bases and J lost 2, with 11 bases in between. The CDR3 totals 13 residues. DNA of the CDR3: TGTGCCATCGGGGGACTCTCCACAGATACGCAGTATTTT. It yields the protein CAIGGLSTDTQYF.

J is TRBJ2-7 and V is TRBV5-1; 8 positions match TRBD1. Per the germline V gene, CDR1 is SGHRS and CDR2 is YFSETQ. Trimming cost V 5 bases and J 3 bases; bases outside gene matches: 4. CDR3 length: 13 residues. This chain's CDR3 is CASRTGAYYEQYF. CDR3 nucleotides: TGCGCCAGCAGGACAGGGGCGTACTACGAGCAGTACTTC.

This clone was found once. The chain joins TRBV7-3 to TRBJ1-1; no clear D gene. Per the germline V gene, CDR1 is SGHTA and CDR2 is FQGTGA. V dropped 0 bases and J dropped 1 base, with 9 bases sitting between them. The CDR3 loop spans 15 amino acids. The CDR3, as DNA: TGTGCCAGCAGCTTAACAGGGAGCGCGAACACTGAAGCTTTCTTT. Protein product: CASSLTGSANTEAFF.

This clone was counted a few times. CDR3 protein: CASRVTGGPDTQYF. The CDR3 coding sequence is TGTGCCAGTAGAGTGACAGGGGGCCCAGATACGCAGTATTTT. V and J are TRBV19 and TRBJ2-3; 10 nucleotides align to TRBD1. CDR1 is LNHDA, CDR2 SQIVND, per germline (reference sequence). The CDR3 consists of 14 residues. V was pared by 6 bases and J by 4 bases, with 4 bases of the junction left unmatched.

This clone was seen a few times. CDR3 loop: CASSQGTPLKNEQFF. The CDR3 coding sequence is TGTGCCAGCAGCCAAGGGACACCTTTGAAAAATGAGCAGTTCTTC. The chain links TRBV3-1 (or the pseudogene TRBV3-2) to TRBJ2-1; D possibly corresponds to TRBD1 (5 bases). V shed 1 base and J shed 7 bases, with 14 bases lying between them. Germline CDR1 is LGHDT and CDR2 is YNNKEL (reference sequence). The CDR3 is 15 amino acids.

This clone was seen more than once but under ten times. This chain joins TRBV6-5 and TRBJ2-7; tentative D call: TRBD1 (6 bases). V lost 10 bases and J lost 3, with 13 bases in between. CDR3 length equals 12 residues. Germline loops: CDR1 MNHEY, CDR2 SVGAGI. The CDR3 DNA reads as TGTGCCATCACGACAGGAAACTACGAGCAGTACTTC. Amino acid sequence: CAITTGNYEQYF.

The J gene is TRBJ1-1, the V gene TRBV7-6, with D tentatively TRBD1 (5 bases). CDR1 is SGHVS and CDR2 is FNYEAQ in the germline V gene. This CDR3 spans 16 amino acids. The V and J ends lost 4 bases and 4 bases respectively, with 19 bases between them. The CDR3 nucleotides read TGTGCCAGCAGCTCCCCTCGGGGGAGGGGAGGCACTGAAGCTTTCTTT. It yields the protein CASSSPRGRGGTEAFF.

V and J are TRBV6-4 and TRBJ2-3, with 11 positions matching TRBD2. Germline V gives CDR1 MRHNA, CDR2 SNTAGT. Germline trimming cut 4 bases from V and 5 bases from J; bases unmatched to any gene: 5. CDR3 length equals 15 residues. CDR3 in DNA: TGTGCCAGCAGTGCTAGCGGGGGGTTTGGAGATACGCAGTATTTT. It codes for CASSASGGFGDTQYF.

This clone has a single count. V and J are TRBV11-2 and TRBJ2-5, with 13 bases matching TRBD2. Germline V gene lookup returns CDR1 SGHAT and CDR2 FQNNGV. With V trimmed by 0 bases and J by 5 bases, 15 bases remained unmatched. This CDR3 region has 20 residues. This chain's CDR3 is CASSLDRRLAGGGPRETQYF. In DNA form, the CDR3 reads TGTGCCAGCAGCTTAGATCGGAGACTAGCGGGGGGCGGTCCCCGGGAGACCCAGTACTTC. Variable domain in full (rest from reference TRBV11-2 and TRBJ2-5): EAGVAQSPRYKIIEKRQSVAFWCNPISGHATLYWYQQILGQGPKLLIQFQNNGVVDDSQLPKDRFSAERLKGVDSTLKIQPAKLEDSAVYLCASSLDRRLAGGGPRETQYFGPGTRLLVL.